The clone carrying this T cell receptor (beta chain) was seen repeatedly, ten times or more. Before thyroid surgery, none of the patients had received any treatment. This record belongs to a study of metastatic and nonmetastatic thyroid tumors. TCRdb re-clonotyped the PCR reads via MiXCR. The sample lists tens of thousands of clones; around 20% were seen once. The V end was cut by 6 bases, the J end by 9 bases, with 3 bases between. Germline lookup yields CDR1 SNHLY and CDR2 FYNNEI. CDR3 length equals 9 residues. The sequenced sample consisted of blood. The chain joins TRBV2 to TRBJ2-1; D not certain. This TCR came from a female donor with papillary thyroid cancer or a benign thyroid nodule (not recorded which). Some clones in this sample may be carry-over from other donors' samples. CDR3 DNA sequence: TGTGCCAGCAGGGGTGAGCAGTTCTTC. This sequence encodes CASRGEQFF.